This section outlines one T cell receptor (beta chain) sequence together with its context. Its antigen is currently not known. Base qualities were left out, and no much larger clone turns up one base away. The junction carries 11 bases between V and J, which are trimmed by 5 bases and 0 bases respectively. The CDR3 sequence holds 15 residues, the cysteine and phenylalanine included. Solely the CDR3 DNA is kept, with 45 bases framed from the first base. For CDR1 and CDR2, the germline V gene lists SGHTA and FQGNSA. TCR cDNA was synthesized by 5'RACE template switching, through which a universal primer site and unique molecular identifiers were introduced. Priming of cDNA synthesis was performed from both the TCR alpha and TCR beta constant segments. Two PCR steps were used to amplify libraries, with sample barcodes and sequencing adapters being added in the second step. Sequencing of the libraries was done on either Illumina HiSeq 2500 (2x100 bp) or NovaSeq (2x150 bp). For the original study's pipeline: Demultiplexing of reads and collapsing into UMI consensus sequences were performed with MIGEC, and V(D)J alignment was carried out with MiXCR. Vaccine-responding clonotypes were identified with edgeR using replicate PBMC samples, with FDR below 0.01 and a log2 fold change above 5 up to day 15 being required. Bulk clonotypes were assigned CD4 or CD8 identity according to which sequenced CD4 or CD8 repertoire held them at higher abundance. TCRdb cleaned the public reads at Q25 with fastp, built clones with MiXCR and kept in-frame beta chains. CDR3 protein duplicates are merged, each entry listing the most common genes and DNA. The V and J calls come from TCRdb's annotation, not from the publication. In all, the sample holds around 360,000 distinct CDR3 sequences, and under 14% of those were seen once. Around 20% of the sample is held by the ten biggest clonotypes.

The sample's treatment or condition, from its label and the paper: live attenuated yellow fever vaccine strain. At every blood-draw timepoint, two biological replicates of bulk PBMCs were collected. A standard Ficoll-Paque protocol was used to isolate PBMCs from peripheral blood. TriZol was used to extract RNA from bulk PBMCs, from CD4 and CD8 fractions, and from dextramer-positive and dextramer-negative fractions. The data were taken from a study of T cells after yellow fever vaccination (dated by TCRdb to 2018 to 2020). Regarding the research as a whole: The SMART-Seq v4 Ultra Low Input RNA kit was used to prepare libraries from fractions with low cell numbers. To follow T-cell clones before and after primary and booster YFV17D yellow fever vaccination, bulk TCR alpha and beta repertoires were sequenced over time. Blood was collected at multiple timepoints before and after primary and secondary immunization, and bulk PBMC replicates and cell subsets were isolated. The cohort comprised two healthy male donors, one aged 18 to 29 and one aged 30 to 39 years. What the work shows at the level of the full study, not this receptor alone: The study included only two donors, which limits how far the findings can be generalized. After the booster, most clones that had expanded after primary vaccination were detected again (roughly 96% of CD4 and under 90% of CD8), suggesting broad maintenance of memory. A small share of clonotypes was detected in both CD4 and CD8 compartments, with the overlap likely arising from convergent recombination. Compared with the primary T-cell response, the secondary T-cell response was faster but weaker, reaching its peak on day 5 rather than on day 15. Because abundant contaminating clonotypes from the bulk population could be contained in FACS-sorted repertoires, computational filtering was required.

The source of this sequence is a man between 18 and 35 years old who received the YFV17D yellow fever vaccine. The sequencing here drew on PBMCs, taken on the day of the first yellow fever vaccination. The chain is encoded by TRBV7-2 joined to TRBJ1-3; the D gene is not confidently resolved. The CDR3: CASSPIGDSGNTIYF. Here is the DNA: TGTGCCAGCAGCCCCATCGGTGACTCTGGAAACACCATATATTTT.